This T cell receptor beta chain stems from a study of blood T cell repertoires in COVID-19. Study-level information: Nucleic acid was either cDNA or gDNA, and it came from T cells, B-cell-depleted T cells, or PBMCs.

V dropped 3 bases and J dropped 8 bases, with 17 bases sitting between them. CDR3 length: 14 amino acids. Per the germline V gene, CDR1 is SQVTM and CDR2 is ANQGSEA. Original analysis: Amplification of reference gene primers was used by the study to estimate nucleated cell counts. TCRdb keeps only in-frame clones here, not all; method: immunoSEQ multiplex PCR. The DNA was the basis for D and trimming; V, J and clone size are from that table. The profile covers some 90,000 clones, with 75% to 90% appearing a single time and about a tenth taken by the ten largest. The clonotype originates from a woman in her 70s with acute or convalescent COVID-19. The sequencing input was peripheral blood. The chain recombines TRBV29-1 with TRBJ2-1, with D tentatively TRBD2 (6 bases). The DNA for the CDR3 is TGCAGCGTTGATTGGGGGGTGCTACTGGATGAGCAGTTCTTC. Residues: CSVDWGVLLDEQFF.